Listed here are 31 T cell receptor beta chains from one sample, sequenced in a study of blood T cells in healthy people across ages. Then a second PCR, running about 6 to 12 cycles, was carried out with a sample-barcoded 5' primer and a J-beta primer mix. Using its own MiXCR run on the 5' RACE reads, TCRdb lists one record per CDR3 protein. The data contain hundreds of thousands of distinct CDR3 sequences, roughly 32% of them singletons. The sequencing sample was made of blood. All receptors derive from a woman of 80 years or more in good health.

This clonotype was seen at least ten times. The chain couples TRBV2 to TRBJ2-5; the D gene is possibly TRBD2 (5 bases). The germline V gene encodes CDR1 SNHLY and CDR2 FYNNEI. V was cut by 4 bases and J by 5 bases, with 14 bases left in between. The CDR3 runs 14 residues. In DNA form, the CDR3 reads TGTGCCAGCAGTGTATTGGGCCGCGGGGAGACCCAGTACTTC. This codes for CASSVLGRGETQYF.

This clonotype was detected ten times or more. The rearrangement joins TRBV10-3 to TRBJ1-5; D is possibly TRBD1 (5 bases). Trimming removed 3 bases from V and 7 bases from J, with 13 bases in between. CDR3 length: 14 residues. Looked up from germline, CDR1 is ENHRY and CDR2 is SYGVKD. The CDR3 sequence: CAISDTQGGQPQHF. The CDR3 DNA sequence: TGTGCCATCAGTGATACCCAGGGTGGGCAGCCCCAGCATTTT.

This sequence joins TRBV28 and TRBJ2-7; unclear D gene. The germline V gene encodes CDR1 MDHEN and CDR2 SYDVKM. The CDR3 has 15 amino acids. V was clipped by 4 bases and J by 2 bases, with 15 bases between them. This CDR3 reads CASSSLDGKAYEQYF. Here the CDR3 DNA reads TGTGCCAGCAGTTCCTTAGACGGAAAAGCCTACGAGCAGTACTTC. Using reference TRBV28 and TRBJ2-7 for the parts outside the CDR3, the full variable domain is DVKVTQSSRYLVKRTGEKVFLECVQDMDHENMFWYRQDPGLGLRLIYFSYDVKMKEKGDIPEGYSVSREKKERFSLILESASTNQTSMYLCASSSLDGKAYEQYFGPGTRLTVT.

This clonotype was seen repeatedly, ten times or more. This chain joins TRBV20-1 and TRBJ2-3, with 8 bases aligning to TRBD2. The CDR3 runs to 15 residues. The ends lost 6 bases at V and 6 bases at J; junction bases unmatched: 14. Looked up from germline, CDR1 is DFQATT and CDR2 is SNEGSKA (reference sequence). The CDR3 here is CSAAKLAVGGDTQYF. CDR3 DNA: TGCAGTGCGGCCAAACTAGCGGTCGGAGGGGATACGCAGTATTTT.

This clonotype was seen at least ten times. The chain employs TRBV7-8 and TRBJ2-5; D perhaps matches TRBD1 (6 bases). The V gene lost 6 bases and the J gene lost 5 bases, with 16 bases spanning the gap. The length of the CDR3 is 14 residues. The germline V gene has CDR1 SGHVS and CDR2 FQNEAQ. CDR3 sequence (DNA): TGTGCCAGCAGTTTACAGGGATTGTGGGAGACCCAGTACTTC. It specifies CASSLQGLWETQYF.

A note on this clonotype: This sequence may be a read error, since a much larger clone differs from it by one base. The V and J genes are TRBV7-2 and TRBJ2-7; no reliable D call. Germline V gene lookup returns CDR1 SGHTA and CDR2 FQGNSA. Deletions cut 5 bases from V and 6 bases from J, with 11 bases between. This CDR3 contains 12 residues. The DNA of the CDR3 is TGTGCCAGCAGCCGCCTTATGAGCGAGCAGTACTTC. Its translation: CASSRLMSEQYF. Full variable domain (missing parts from reference TRBV7-2 and TRBJ2-7): GAGVSQSPSNKVTEKGKDVELRCDPISGHTALYWYRQSLGQGLEFLIYFQGNSAPDKSGLPSDRFSAERTGGSVSTLTIQRTQQEDSAVYLCASSRLMSEQYFGPGTRLTVT.

This CDR3 reads CASSGPTGGPNTEAFF. The CDR3 DNA is TGTGCCAGCAGTGGACCGACAGGGGGACCGAACACTGAAGCTTTCTTT. The chain combines TRBV6-1 with TRBJ1-1; the match to TRBD1 covers 9 bases. Germline V gene sequence: CDR1 MNHNS, CDR2 SASEGT. This CDR3 contains 16 residues. V lost 4 bases, J lost 1 base, and 7 bases stayed unmatched.

J is TRBJ1-1 and V is TRBV6-2 or TRBV6-3, with 7 bases identical to TRBD1. This CDR3 spans 15 amino acids. Per germline, CDR1 MNHEY and CDR2 SVGEGT. After removal of 8 bases from V and 1 base from J, the junction contained 10 bases not matched to a gene. CDR3 nucleotides: TGTGCCAGCGGTAGGGACAGCGGAGAGAACACTGAAGCTTTCTTT. It translates to CASGRDSGENTEAFF.

This clonotype was recorded at least ten times. V and J are TRBV14 and TRBJ2-3; 10 bases are a match to TRBD1. The ends lost 4 bases at V and 3 bases at J; junction bases unmatched: 4. Germline V CDR1 and CDR2: SGHDN, FVKESK. The CDR3 extends over 15 amino acids. As DNA, the CDR3 is TGTGCCAGCAGCCGGAGGACAGGGGGGACAGATACGCAGTATTTT. This gives the protein CASSRRTGGTDTQYF.

This clonotype has at least ten counts. J is TRBJ2-7 and V is TRBV12-3 or TRBV12-4, with 10 bases that match TRBD2. The CDR3 length is 14 residues. The V and J ends lost 6 bases and 6 bases, in that order; junction bases with no gene match: 8. The CDR3 nucleotides are TGTGCCAGCAGGGGTCAGGGACTAGCGTTCGAGCAGTACTTC. Its translation: CASRGQGLAFEQYF.

This clonotype was seen a few times. This may arise from a read error, as a much more abundant clone is one base away. V gene TRBV15 combines with J gene TRBJ2-7; D possibly uses TRBD1 or TRBD2 (5 bases each). CDR1 and CDR2 (germline): LNHNV, YYDKDF (reference sequence). The CDR3 sequence is 13 residues long. Written as DNA, the CDR3 is TGTGCCACCAGCAGAGATTACCGGGACGAGCGGTACTTC. Translated: CATSRDYRDERYF.

The gene calls are TRBV6-2 or TRBV6-3 and TRBJ2-7; TRBD2 matches at 9 bases. Germline values: CDR1 MNHEY, CDR2 SVGEGT. V lost 8 bases, J lost 4 bases, and 9 bases stayed unmatched. The CDR3 length is 14 residues. The CDR3 loop is CASGTGTSPYEQYF. CDR3 nucleotide sequence: TGTGCCAGCGGGACCGGGACTAGCCCGTACGAGCAGTACTTC.

V is TRBV21-1 and J is TRBJ1-2; the DNA was not compared with TRBD1, the D call given in the table. TRBV21-1 is noted as a pseudogene. The CDR3 is made up of 15 amino acids. The CDR3 region is CAGSGRDRGHYGYTF. In nucleotides, the CDR3 is TGTGCCGGCAGCGGACGGGACAGGGGGCATTATGGCTACACCTTC.

In the case of this clonotype: An end of the junction does not agree with germline; a read error may underlie this. This rearrangement joins TRBV6-6 to TRBJ1-2; TRBD1 is a possible D gene (5 bases). CDR1 MNHNY and CDR2 SVGAGI come from the germline V gene (reference sequence). CDR3 size: 14 residues. In DNA form, the CDR3 reads TGTGCCAGCAGTTATAGTCAGGGCATCTATGGCTACGCCTTC. This codes for CASSYSQGIYGYAF.

Regarding this clonotype: A read error may explain this, as a much larger clone is one base away. The V and J genes are TRBV20-1 and TRBJ2-1; 8 nucleotides match TRBD1. In germline, CDR1 is DFQATT, CDR2 SNEGSKA (reference sequence). The V segment lost 4 bases and the J segment 10 bases; nucleotides outside the gene matches: 12. The CDR3 spans 14 residues. Written as DNA, the CDR3 is TGCAGTGCTAACATATGGGACAGGTCCTACGAGCAGTTCTTC. It specifies CSANIWDRSYEQFF.

This clonotype was detected many times. V is TRBV7-3 and J is TRBJ2-7; the match to TRBD1 covers 8 bases. The CDR3 consists of 15 residues. V lost 8 bases to trimming and J lost 3 bases; unmatched junction nucleotides: 12. Germline loops: CDR1 SGHTA, CDR2 FQGTGA. This CDR3 reads CASALSGGPNYEQYF. The CDR3 bases are TGTGCCAGCGCCCTTTCAGGGGGCCCCAACTACGAGCAGTACTTC.

This clonotype turned up a few times. The chain combines TRBV7-2 with TRBJ1-1, with D maybe TRBD1 (5 bases). CDR1 is SGHTA, CDR2 FQGNSA, per germline. This CDR3 region has 18 residues. V shed 5 bases and J shed 1 base, with 23 bases lying between them. The DNA for the CDR3 is TGTGCCAGCAGCCCCCCCCCGGGACTGATGGGGGGGAACACTGAAGCTTTCTTT. Amino acids: CASSPPPGLMGGNTEAFF. The full variable domain, its missing parts supplied by reference TRBV7-2 and TRBJ1-1, is GAGVSQSPSNKVTEKGKDVELRCDPISGHTALYWYRQSLGQGLEFLIYFQGNSAPDKSGLPSDRFSAERTGGSVSTLTIQRTQQEDSAVYLCASSPPPGLMGGNTEAFFGQGTRLTVV.

Concerning this clonotype: A much more abundant neighbour one base away suggests this may be a read error. The V call is TRBV10-3, the J call TRBJ1-2; no clear D gene. This CDR3 contains 14 residues. CDR1 is ENHRY and CDR2 is SYGVKD in the germline V gene. CDR3 protein: CVTLKRLLMDGYTF. The CDR3 region has the DNA TGTGTCACCTTAAAAAGGCTTTTAATGGATGGCTACACCTTC.

Ten or more counts support this clonotype. V usage is TRBV19 and J usage is TRBJ1-4, with D unresolved. CDR1 is LNHDA, CDR2 SQIVND, per germline (reference sequence). V dropped 4 bases and J dropped 5 bases, with 11 bases sitting between them. This CDR3 contains 14 residues. Here the CDR3 DNA reads TGTGCCAGTAGTAAGGGCCTGGGGAATGAAAAACTGTTTTTT. It yields the protein CASSKGLGNEKLFF. Filled out from reference TRBV19 and TRBJ1-4, the complete variable domain reads DGGITQSPKYLFRKEGQNVTLSCEQNLNHDAMYWYRQDPGQGLRLIYYSQIVNDFQKGDIAEGYSVSREKKESFPLTVTSAQKNPTAFYLCASSKGLGNEKLFFGSGTQLSVL.

This clonotype was seen ten or more times. The rearrangement links TRBV6-2 or TRBV6-3 to TRBJ2-1; D is undetermined. CDR3 size: 14 residues. Per germline, CDR1 MNHEY and CDR2 SVGEGT. V gave up 4 bases and J gave up 4 bases, with 11 bases separating them. In DNA form, the CDR3 reads TGTGCCAGCAGTTGGAACAGAATATACAATGAGCAGTTCTTC. Its translation: CASSWNRIYNEQFF.

The chain is built from TRBV7-9 and TRBJ2-7; TRBD1 or TRBD2 may be the D gene (5 bases each). The V end was cut by 7 bases, the J end by 3 bases, with 16 bases between. The CDR3 loop spans 14 amino acids. The germline V gene has CDR1 SEHNR and CDR2 FQNEAQ (reference sequence). CDR3 DNA: TGTGCCAGCACCTCCCCGGGGCAGGACTACGAGCAGTACTTC. Translated, it gives CASTSPGQDYEQYF.

The gene calls are TRBV20-1 and TRBJ2-5, with a weak D call TRBD2 (5 bases). The germline CDR1 and CDR2 sequences are DFQATT and SNEGSKA (reference sequence). V shed 2 bases and J shed 7 bases, with 17 bases lying between them. The CDR3 sequence is 14 residues long. In nucleotides, the CDR3 is TGCAGTGCTAGATGCGGCGGAATCGCGGGGACCCAGTACTTC. It is translated as CSARCGGIAGTQYF.

The chain is built from TRBV2 and TRBJ2-6; tentatively, D is TRBD1 (7 bases). In germline, CDR1 is SNHLY, CDR2 FYNNEI. Deletions cut 6 bases from V and 0 bases from J, with 12 bases between. The CDR3 is made up of 16 amino acids. The CDR3 loop reads CASRRDSPSGANVLTF. For the CDR3, the DNA is TGTGCCAGCAGGCGGGACAGCCCCTCTGGGGCCAACGTCCTGACTTTC.

This clonotype was counted ten times or more. The chain uses TRBV11-1 and TRBJ2-2, with D uncertain. Germline CDR1 is SGHAT and CDR2 is FQDESV (reference sequence). The CDR3 loop spans 14 amino acids. V was pared by 3 bases and J by 5 bases, with 10 bases between. The CDR3: CASSLLPRTGELFF. In DNA form, the CDR3 reads TGTGCCAGCAGCTTGTTGCCGAGGACCGGGGAGCTGTTTTTT.

This clonotype has a count of ten or more. CDR3 nucleotide sequence: TGTGCCAGCAACCCGGGACAGGGTAATATGAACACTGAAGCTTTCTTT. Translation: CASNPGQGNMNTEAFF. The gene calls are TRBV7-2 and TRBJ1-1; TRBD1 aligns across 9 bases. The CDR3 covers 16 residues. The J segment lost 0 bases and the V segment lost 7 bases, leaving 9 bases of the junction unmatched. Germline loops: CDR1 SGHTA, CDR2 FQGNSA.

The J gene is TRBJ2-2, the V gene TRBV20-1; 7 nucleotides align to TRBD2. The length of the CDR3 is 14 residues. The germline V gene has CDR1 DFQATT and CDR2 SNEGSKA (reference sequence). V lost 3 bases, J lost 7 bases, and 8 bases stayed unmatched. The CDR3 reads CSASARGEGGELFF. The CDR3 DNA is TGCAGTGCTAGTGCTCGAGGGGAGGGCGGGGAGCTGTTTTTT.

The chain recombines TRBV6-2 or TRBV6-3 with TRBJ2-1; 9 bases line up with TRBD2. J was trimmed by 8 bases and V by 0 bases; bases with no gene match: 2. The CDR3 runs 14 residues. The germline CDR1 and CDR2 sequences are MNHEY and SVGEGT. CDR3 coding DNA: TGTGCCAGCAGTTACTCGGGACTAGCAGATGAGCAGTTCTTC. Its translation is CASSYSGLADEQFF.

This clonotype was seen repeatedly, ten times or more. This rearrangement joins TRBV2 to TRBJ1-5, with D tentatively TRBD1 (5 bases). V was pared by 5 bases and J by 3 bases, with 11 bases between. This CDR3 spans 14 amino acids. Germline V CDR1 and CDR2: SNHLY, FYNNEI. CDR3 in DNA: TGTGCCAGCAGTACCGGGACGGTCAATCAGCCCCAGCATTTT. Protein sequence: CASSTGTVNQPQHF.

About this clonotype: A much larger clone lies a single base off, so this may be a read error. The chain combines TRBV30 with TRBJ2-1; 8 nucleotides align to TRBD2. The CDR3 runs to 14 residues. Germline V gene data show CDR1 as GTSNPN and CDR2 as SVGIG (reference sequence). V trimming: 1 base; J trimming: 13 bases; junction bases outside the gene matches: 12. For the CDR3, the DNA is TGTGCCTGGAGTGGCAGCGGGGGTACGGAGACCCAGTTCTTC. Residues: CAWSGSGGTETQFF.

On this clonotype: A much larger clone differs by one base, so this may be a read error. V is TRBV9 and J is TRBJ2-7; TRBD1 matches at 9 bases. With V trimmed by 4 bases and J by 5 bases, 7 bases remained unmatched. Looked up from germline, CDR1 is SGDLS and CDR2 is YYNGEE. This CDR3 comprises 14 residues. In DNA, the CDR3 is TGTGCCAGCAGCCCTCGACAGGGGGACAACGAGCAGTACTTC. It codes for CASSPRQGDNEQYF. The full variable domain, completed using reference TRBV9 and TRBJ2-7, is DSGVTQTPKHLITATGQRVTLRCSPRSGDLSVYWYQQSLDQGLQFLIQYYNGEERAKGNILERFSAQQFPDLHSELNLSSLELGDSALYFCASSPRQGDNEQYFGPGTRLTVT.

This clonotype was recorded many times. The gene calls are TRBV12-3 or TRBV12-4 and TRBJ2-7; no definite D call. CDR3 length: 15 residues. Trimming shortened V by 1 base and J by 3 bases, and 13 bases separated the two germline ends. The DNA for the CDR3 is TGTGCCAGCAGTTTAGATACCGGCAGAGACTACGAGCAGTACTTC. It translates to CASSLDTGRDYEQYF.